The rows below give T cell receptor beta chains drawn from one sample of a study of T cells after yellow fever vaccination. In TCRdb, the 5' RACE reads were re-called with MiXCR into one record per CDR3 protein. The sample consists of roughly 150,000 distinct CDR3 sequences, 5% to 7.5% of them appearing once. Sequences were derived from CD4+ T cells sorted from PBMCs, sampled 10 days after the yellow fever booster vaccination. These receptor sequences come from a man aged 25-40 years who received the YFV17D yellow fever vaccine. Each CDR3 is given with its conserved first and last residue. D genes are given only for firm matches. Rows give clone size only sometimes, using once, few, many, or a class for an expanded clone.

V gene,D gene,J gene,clone size,CDR3 DNA,CDR3 protein
TRBV10-3,.,TRBJ2-2,.,TGTGCCATCAGTGGACTTACGGGGGAGCTGTTTTTT,CAISGLTGELFF
TRBV7-2,TRBD2,TRBJ2-7,few,TGTGCCAGCAGCCCCTTAGCGGGAGTCGTCGAGCAGTACTTC,CASSPLAGVVEQYF
TRBV5-8,.,TRBJ2-5,many,TGTGCCAGCAGCGAAGACCTGGGGCGGCAAGAGACCCAGTACTTC,CASSEDLGRQETQYF
TRBV5-6,TRBD2,TRBJ2-1,.,TGTGCCATGAGCCCCGGGCGGGCTAGCGGTAATGAGCAGTTCTTC,CAMSPGRASGNEQFF
TRBV19,TRBD1,TRBJ1-2,many,TGTGCCAGTAGTGTCCGGGACAGGGTCAATGGCTACACCTTC,CASSVRDRVNGYTF
TRBV20-1,TRBD2,TRBJ2-3,many,TGCAGTGCTAGTTCCGGGACTAGCGGGAGGGGAAATACGCAGTATTTT,CSASSGTSGRGNTQYF
TRBV10-3,.,TRBJ2-3,many,TGTGCCAGTACGAGCTCCTCGGCAGATACGCAGTATTTT,CASTSSSADTQYF
TRBV25-1,TRBD1,TRBJ1-1,many,TGTGCCAGCAGTGACCGGGACAGGGGTCGGGCTTTCTTT,CASSDRDRGRAFF
TRBV5-1,.,TRBJ2-5,many,TGCGCCAGCAGATCCCACCGTCCCGAGGAGACCCAGTACTTC,CASRSHRPEETQYF
TRBV11-2,.,TRBJ2-3,many,TGTGCCAGCAGCCCTAAGCCTGCAGATACGCAGTATTTT,CASSPKPADTQYF
TRBV11-2,.,TRBJ1-1,many,TGTGCCAGCAGCTTCACAGCGAACACTGAAGCTTTCTTT,CASSFTANTEAFF
TRBV29-1,.,TRBJ2-7,many,TGCAGCGTTCGGGGCGGCGGGGGCGACGAGCAGTACTTC,CSVRGGGGDEQYF
TRBV6-5,TRBD1,TRBJ2-1,many,TGTGCCAGCAGTTGGGGCCCGTCAGGGGGCCTAGGTGAGCAGTTCTTC,CASSWGPSGGLGEQFF
TRBV13,.,TRBJ1-4,.,TGTGCCAGCAGCCGTTACAGTAATGAAAAACTGTTTTTT,CASSRYSNEKLFF
TRBV20-1,.,TRBJ2-3,many,TGCAGTGCAAGACCCCGGACTTCCACAGATACGCAGTATTTT,CSARPRTSTDTQYF
TRBV12-3/TRBV12-4,TRBD2,TRBJ2-1,many,TGTGCCAGCGCCGTTAGCGGGAGGATTAATGAGCAGTTCTTC,CASAVSGRINEQFF
TRBV5-1,.,TRBJ2-3,many,TGCGCCAGCAGCCCGTGGGGCAGTTCTACAGATACGCAGTATTTT,CASSPWGSSTDTQYF
TRBV7-8,.,TRBJ2-3,few,TGTGCCAGCAGCTTAGAGTTCCGTTCAGATACGCAGTATTTT,CASSLEFRSDTQYF